This T cell receptor (beta chain) was captured in a study of shared clonotypes between healthy human individuals. Method: immunoSEQ multiplex PCR; TCRdb's copy keeps in-frame clones and lacks some. This table has around 600,000 clones, approximately 95% appearing once. CDR3 length: 15 residues. J was trimmed by 5 bases and V by 2 bases; bases with no gene match: 8. The germline gives CDR1 SGDLS, CDR2 YYNGEE. Naive CD8 cells comprised CD45RO-negative, CCR7-positively selected cells, excluding terminally differentiated effector memory CD45RA+ cells. This rearrangement joins TRBV9 to TRBJ2-5; TRBD1 aligns across 8 bases. The specimen sequenced was naive CD8+ T cells sorted from blood. The receptor comes from a young woman in good health. CDR3 coding DNA: TGTGCCAGCAGCGTCAAACCAGGGGGCTGGGAGACCCAGTACTTC. It encodes CASSVKPGGWETQYF. Complete variable domain (other parts from reference TRBV9 and TRBJ2-5): DSGVTQTPKHLITATGQRVTLRCSPRSGDLSVYWYQQSLDQGLQFLIQYYNGEERAKGNILERFSAQQFPDLHSELNLSSLELGDSALYFCASSVKPGGWETQYFGPGTRLLVL.